These T cell receptor beta chains were read from a single sample in a study of CD8+ T cells in alopecia areata. Generated by immunoSEQ multiplex PCR, the TCRdb table keeps only in-frame clones and is missing some. The sample lists roughly 180,000 clones, 50% to 60% seen once, with around 3.2% in the top ten. Sequencing was performed on CD4+ T cells sorted from blood, taken at week 4, from a patient treated with tofacitinib. The receptors were gathered from a human donor with alopecia areata. Each CDR3 is given with its conserved first and last residue. A D gene is named only where the DNA matches it firmly. Rows may omit the clone size; those that give it use once, few, many or a size class.

size	D	V	J	DNA	CDR3
.	.	TRBV11-2	TRBJ2-7	TGTGCCAGCAGCTCGACACCTACCTACGAGCAGTACTTC	CASSSTPTYEQYF
.	.	TRBV7-2	TRBJ1-1	TGTGCCAGCAGCTTTCCCCCGCTAAACGAAGCTTTCTTT	CASSFPPLNEAFF
.	.	TRBV29-1	TRBJ2-1	TGCAGCGCTCTAGAACCGGGGAAGGTCTACAATGAGCAGTTCTTC	CSALEPGKVYNEQFF
.	TRBD1	TRBV30	TRBJ2-5	TGTGCCTGGAGAGACAGGGGGGAGACCCAGTACTTC	CAWRDRGETQYF
.	.	TRBV25-1	TRBJ1-2	TGTGCCAGCACACAGGCGGGCCCTAACTATGGCTACACCTTC	CASTQAGPNYGYTF
.	TRBD2	TRBV2	TRBJ2-3	TGTGCCAGCAGTGCGGGGGGTTTTAGTACAGATACGCAGTATTTT	CASSAGGFSTDTQYF
.	.	TRBV7-8	TRBJ2-5	TGTGCCAGCAGCCGGGACACCTGGTGGACCCAGTACTTC	CASSRDTWWTQYF
.	.	TRBV6-5	TRBJ2-2	TGTGCCAGCAGAACAGGGGAGGCGCTAGCCGGGGAGCTGTTTTTT	CASRTGEALAGELFF
.	TRBD1	TRBV30	TRBJ1-2	TGTGCCTGGAGTGTAGGGGGCACCAGGACATATGGCTACACCTTC	CAWSVGGTRTYGYTF
.	.	TRBV7-9	TRBJ2-7	TGTGCCAGCAGCCTCGGGGGCCTATCCTACGAGCAGTACTTC	CASSLGGLSYEQYF
few	TRBD1	TRBV2	TRBJ1-1	TGTGCCAGCAGTGGACAGGGGGGTACTGAAGCTTTCTTT	CASSGQGGTEAFF
few	.	TRBV29-1	TRBJ1-2	TGCAGCGTTGAAGTCGGTTCAGGGCTGCCCCTCCTTGTCTACACCTTC	CSVEVGSGLPLLVYTF
.	.	TRBV30	TRBJ1-3	TGTGCCTGCCCGGGACATAGCTCTGGAAACACCATATATTTT	CACPGHSSGNTIYF
few	TRBD1	TRBV29-1	TRBJ2-7	TGCAGCGCCGGACAGGGTGGGTACTACGAGCAGTACTTC	CSAGQGGYYEQYF
.	.	TRBV20-1	TRBJ1-6	TGCAGTGCCCTCCCTTCACCCCTCCACTTT	CSALPSPLHF
.	.	TRBV27	TRBJ1-1	TGTGCCAGCAGTTTAGTTCAGAGGAACACTGAAGCTTTCTTT	CASSLVQRNTEAFF
.	TRBD1	TRBV14	TRBJ1-1	TGTGCCAGCAGGGTGCAGGGGGCAGGGGAAGCTTTCTTT	CASRVQGAGEAFF